This is a list of T cell receptor beta chains from one sample in a study of identical twins. TCRdb passed the 5' RACE reads through MiXCR, listing each CDR3 protein once. Of 1.5 million to 2 million distinct CDR3 sequences listed, 32% are singletons. The sequenced material came from cord blood. These receptors were taken from a newborn girl in good health. Each CDR3 is given with its conserved first and last residue. The order of the fields is D gene, V gene, J gene, clone size, CDR3 DNA, CDR3 protein. A D gene is named only where the DNA matches it firmly. Only part of the rows carry a size: once, few, many, or a class if the clone is expanded.

TRBD2	TRBV18	TRBJ2-1	few	TGTGCCAGCTCACGAGATAGCGGGAGGATGAGGTACAATGAGCAGTTCTTC	CASSRDSGRMRYNEQFF
.	TRBV27	TRBJ1-6	.	TGTGCCAGCAGTCCCCGGGGTCGGAAGGTGGCCTATAATTCACCCTTCCACTTT	CASSPRGRKVAYNSPFHF
TRBD1	TRBV15	TRBJ1-1	few	TGTGCCACCAGCGGTCATTACAGGGGGCGGAACACTGAAGCTTTCTTT	CATSGHYRGRNTEAFF
.	TRBV28	TRBJ2-7	.	TGTGCCAGCAGTCCTCGTTCGGGTTACGAGCAGTACTTC	CASSPRSGYEQYF
TRBD2	TRBV14	TRBJ2-1	few	TGTGCCAGCAGCCAACCTCTAGCGGGAGTGTATGAGCAGTTCTTC	CASSQPLAGVYEQFF
.	TRBV4-2	TRBJ1-4	.	TGTGCCAGCAGCCAAGTGAAGAGGGACGAAAAACTGTTTTTT	CASSQVKRDEKLFF
TRBD2	TRBV20-1	TRBJ2-3	.	TGCAGTGCTGAACTAGCGGGAGGGCCGACAGATACGCAGTATTTT	CSAELAGGPTDTQYF
TRBD2	TRBV19	TRBJ2-1	.	TGTGCCAGTAGCCCTTCAGCGGGGGGCCCCTACAATGAGCAGTTCTTC	CASSPSAGGPYNEQFF
TRBD1	TRBV28	TRBJ1-6	.	TGTGCCAGCGGACAGACAGGGTATCCGACCTCCTATAATTCACCCCTCCACTTT	CASGQTGYPTSYNSPLHF
TRBD2	TRBV4-1	TRBJ2-7	few	TGCGCCAGCAGCCAAGGGAGCGCTAGCGGGAGACGCGAGCAGTACTTC	CASSQGSASGRREQYF
.	TRBV28	TRBJ2-7	few	TGTGCCAGCAGTCCGGGGCTTTCGTACGGGCAGTACTTC	CASSPGLSYGQYF
.	TRBV3-1	TRBJ1-5	.	TGTGCCAGCAGCGGAGGGAAAGGGGCTCAGCCCCAGCATTTT	CASSGGKGAQPQHF
TRBD2	TRBV27	TRBJ2-5	.	TGTGCCAGCAGTCCCGGGGGGGAGAGAGGGTTTTGGGAGCAGTACTTC	CASSPGGERGFWEQYF
.	TRBV10-3	TRBJ2-5	.	TGTGCCATCGCCACTTACGGAGAGACCCAGTACTTC	CAIATYGETQYF
.	TRBV5-5	TRBJ1-1	few	TGTGCCAGCAGCTTGGTGTTCGCGGGATACACTGAAGCTTTCTTT	CASSLVFAGYTEAFF
TRBD2	TRBV12-3/TRBV12-4	TRBJ2-3	many	TGTGCCAGCAGTTTAGCATGGCTAGCGGCCACAGATACGCAGTATTTT	CASSLAWLAATDTQYF
.	TRBV28	TRBJ1-2	.	TGTGTCAGCAGTTTCCTCTATGATGGCTACACCTTC	CVSSFLYDGYTF
TRBD1	TRBV5-1	TRBJ2-3	.	TGCGCCAGCAGCTTGTGGGCAGGGGGCGGACGTGATACGCAGTATTTT	CASSLWAGGGRDTQYF
TRBD2	TRBV20-1	TRBJ2-7	few	TGCAGTGTCCGCCTCCACCTCCCCTCGGGACTAGCGGCCTACGAGCAGTACTTC	CSVRLHLPSGLAAYEQYF
.	TRBV24-1	TRBJ1-2	.	TGTGCCACCAGTGAGGACAGATATGGCTACACCTTC	CATSEDRYGYTF
.	TRBV6-1	TRBJ2-7	.	TGTGCCAGCAGTCCCCGGACGGCGGATGAGCAGTACTTC	CASSPRTADEQYF
.	TRBV20-1	TRBJ2-7	few	TGCAGTGCCCCAGGGACTTCCTACGAGCAGTACTTC	CSAPGTSYEQYF
.	TRBV20-1	TRBJ1-4	.	TGCAGTGCTAGTGGGGGGCCGAATGAAAAACTGTTTTTT	CSASGGPNEKLFF
TRBD2	TRBV3-1	TRBJ2-7	few	TGTGCCAGCAGCCCTGGGACTAGCGGGACTTCATCCTACGAGCAGTACTTC	CASSPGTSGTSSYEQYF
.	TRBV14	TRBJ2-1	few	TGTGCCAGCAGCCAACAGGGGTTTGAGCAGTTCTTC	CASSQQGFEQFF
TRBD2	TRBV12-3/TRBV12-4	TRBJ2-1	few	TGTGCCAGCAAAAGTTCGGCGGGGGGCAATGAGCAGTTCTTC	CASKSSAGGNEQFF
.	TRBV5-1	TRBJ2-7	many	TGCGCCAGCAGCTTCCCAGACACCTACGAGCAGTACTTC	CASSFPDTYEQYF
.	TRBV21-1	TRBJ2-4	.	TGTGCCAGCAGCCAAACCGGGAACAGGGAGGCCAAAAACATTCAGTACTTC	CASSQTGNREAKNIQYF
.	TRBV15	TRBJ1-5	few	TGTGCCACCAGCAGAGCGGGGGGCAATCAGCCCCAGCATTTT	CATSRAGGNQPQHF
TRBD2	TRBV7-9	TRBJ2-1	few	TGTGCCAGCGGGACTAGCGGGAGCAACAATGAGCAGTTCTTC	CASGTSGSNNEQFF
TRBD2	TRBV20-1	TRBJ2-1	.	TGCAGTGCCGGGACTAGCGGGAGGGCCAATGAGCAGTTCTTC	CSAGTSGRANEQFF
TRBD1	TRBV3-1	TRBJ2-3	few	TGTGCCAGCAGCTTCGGGACAGGGGGCCCCACAGATACGCAGTATTTT	CASSFGTGGPTDTQYF
TRBD2	TRBV28	TRBJ2-7	.	TGTGCCAGCAGTTTCAGCCTTAGCGGGGGAACCTACGAGCAGTACTTC	CASSFSLSGGTYEQYF
TRBD2	TRBV5-6	TRBJ2-3	.	TGTGCCAGCAGCTCGGAGACGCGACTAGCGGGGGTTTTAACAGATACGCAGTATTTT	CASSSETRLAGVLTDTQYF
TRBD2	TRBV28	TRBJ2-3	few	TGTGCCATGGCTAGCGGACTTGGGGATACGCAGTATTTT	CAMASGLGDTQYF
TRBD2	TRBV6-1	TRBJ2-3	few	TGTGCCAGCAGTGAAGTCAGGGTTAGCGGGGGCTACACAGATACGCAGTATTTT	CASSEVRVSGGYTDTQYF
.	TRBV3-1	TRBJ1-2	many	TGTGCCAGCAGCCAAGAATTCCGGTTCGGGGGCTACACCTTC	CASSQEFRFGGYTF
TRBD2	TRBV7-8	TRBJ2-5	.	TGTGCCAGCAGCTTTGACAGCGGGAGCACTATAGAGACCCAGTACTTC	CASSFDSGSTIETQYF
.	TRBV24-1	TRBJ2-1	.	TGTGCCACCAGTGATTTACGGGACACCTACAATGAGCAGTTCTTC	CATSDLRDTYNEQFF
TRBD2	TRBV30	TRBJ2-3	.	TGTGCCTGGAGGGGGGGGATTAGCACAGATACGCAGTATTTT	CAWRGGISTDTQYF
TRBD1	TRBV4-1	TRBJ1-1	.	TGCGCCAGCAGCCAAGATCAACGGCAGGGGGCTACGAACACCGAAGCTTTCTTT	CASSQDQRQGATNTEAFF
TRBD1	TRBV12-3/TRBV12-4	TRBJ2-7	few	TGTGCCAGCAGTCTAGGGGACAGGAACTACGAGCAGTACTTC	CASSLGDRNYEQYF
TRBD2	TRBV4-1	TRBJ2-1	.	TGCGCCAGCAGCCAAGAGGGACTAGCGGGGGGAGTGAATGAGCAGTTCTTC	CASSQEGLAGGVNEQFF
.	TRBV20-1	TRBJ2-2	.	TGCAGTGCTTTCCTCCTGGGGTCCGGGGAGCTGTTTTTT	CSAFLLGSGELFF
.	TRBV5-1	TRBJ1-6	.	TGCGCCAGCAGCTTGGAAGGTACTAATTCACCCCTCCACTTT	CASSLEGTNSPLHF
TRBD2	TRBV7-2	TRBJ2-7	few	TGTGCCAGCAGCACACGGGACTATACCTACGAGCAGTACTTC	CASSTRDYTYEQYF
.	TRBV6-5	TRBJ2-7	.	TGTGCCAGCAGTTACTCCGGGACCTACAATGAGCAGTACTTC	CASSYSGTYNEQYF